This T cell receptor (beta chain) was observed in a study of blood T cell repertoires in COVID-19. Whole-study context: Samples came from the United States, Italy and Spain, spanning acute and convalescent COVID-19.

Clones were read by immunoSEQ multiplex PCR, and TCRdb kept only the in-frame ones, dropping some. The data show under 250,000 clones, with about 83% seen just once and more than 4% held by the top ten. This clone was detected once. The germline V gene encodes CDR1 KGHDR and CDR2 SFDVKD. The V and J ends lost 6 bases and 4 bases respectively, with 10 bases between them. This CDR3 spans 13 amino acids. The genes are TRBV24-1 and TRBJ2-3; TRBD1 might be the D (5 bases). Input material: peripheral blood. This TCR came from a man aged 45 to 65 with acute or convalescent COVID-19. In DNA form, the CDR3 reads TGTGCCACCAGTTCTCCCAGGGCAGATACGCAGTATTTT. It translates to CATSSPRADTQYF.